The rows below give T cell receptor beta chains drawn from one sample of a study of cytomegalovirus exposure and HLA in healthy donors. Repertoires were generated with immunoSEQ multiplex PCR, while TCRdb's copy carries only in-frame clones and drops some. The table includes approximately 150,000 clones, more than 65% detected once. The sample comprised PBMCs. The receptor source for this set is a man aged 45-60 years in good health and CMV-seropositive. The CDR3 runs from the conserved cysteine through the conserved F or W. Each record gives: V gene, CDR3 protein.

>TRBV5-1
CATRDTSSGNTIYF
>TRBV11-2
CASSPGQVRAEQYF
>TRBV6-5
CASTPTGGDQETQYF
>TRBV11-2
CASSARETQYF
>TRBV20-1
CSASQNSPLHF
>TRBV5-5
CASSFDMGQGAWFTEAFF
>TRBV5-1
CASSLDGTGTYNEQFF
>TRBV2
CASSGQGEGYTF
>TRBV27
CASSTRGLSIYEQYF
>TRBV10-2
CASEGETYEQYF
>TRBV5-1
CASSVRTDNEQFF
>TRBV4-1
CASSQELADSYEQYF
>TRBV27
CASSWGAGEADTQYF
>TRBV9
CASSVVIGGSYGYTF
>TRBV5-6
CASSPLAQGNSPLHF
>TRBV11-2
CASRPGKASPLHF
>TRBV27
CASSLSRGNTEAFF
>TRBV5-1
CASSLNIGTDTQYF
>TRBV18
CASSPGQGSSGYTF
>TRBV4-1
CASSQDPREGWNEQFF
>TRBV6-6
CASSYQASGGDEQFF
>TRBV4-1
CASSQERQPNEKLFF
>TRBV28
CASRPYTGNNEQFF
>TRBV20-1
CSARLYNEQFF